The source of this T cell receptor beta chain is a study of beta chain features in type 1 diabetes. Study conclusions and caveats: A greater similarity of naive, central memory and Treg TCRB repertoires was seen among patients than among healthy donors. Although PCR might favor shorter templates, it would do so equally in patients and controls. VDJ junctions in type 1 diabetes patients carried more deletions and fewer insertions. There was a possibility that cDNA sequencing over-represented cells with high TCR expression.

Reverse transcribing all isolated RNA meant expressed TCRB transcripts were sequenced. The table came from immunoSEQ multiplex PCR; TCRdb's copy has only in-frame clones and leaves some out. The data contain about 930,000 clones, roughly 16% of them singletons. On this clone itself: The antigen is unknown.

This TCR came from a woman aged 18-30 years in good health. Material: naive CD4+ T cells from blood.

The CDR3 DNA is TGTGCCAGCAGATCCGGGACAGGGACAGATACGCAGTATTTT. Its translation: CASRSGTGTDTQYF. The chain couples TRBV6-5 to TRBJ2-3; TRBD1 aligns across 9 bases. Germline V gives CDR1 MNHEY, CDR2 SVGAGI. V was clipped by 6 bases and J by 3 bases; unmatched bases: 4. The CDR3 is made up of 14 amino acids.